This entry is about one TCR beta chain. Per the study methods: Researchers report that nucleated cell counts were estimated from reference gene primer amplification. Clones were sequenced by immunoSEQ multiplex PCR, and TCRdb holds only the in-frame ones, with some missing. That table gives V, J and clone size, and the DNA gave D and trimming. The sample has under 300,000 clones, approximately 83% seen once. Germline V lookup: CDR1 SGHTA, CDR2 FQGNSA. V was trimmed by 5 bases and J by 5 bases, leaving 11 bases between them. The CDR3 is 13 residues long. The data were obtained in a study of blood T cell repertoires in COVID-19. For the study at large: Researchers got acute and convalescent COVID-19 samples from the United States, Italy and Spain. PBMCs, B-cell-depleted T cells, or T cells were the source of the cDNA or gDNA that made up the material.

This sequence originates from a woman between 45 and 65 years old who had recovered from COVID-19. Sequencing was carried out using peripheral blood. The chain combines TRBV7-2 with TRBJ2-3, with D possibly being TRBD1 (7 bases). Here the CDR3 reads CASSAQGGDTQYF. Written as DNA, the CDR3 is TGTGCCAGCAGCGCCCAGGGGGGAGATACGCAGTATTTT.